This T cell receptor (beta chain) is from a study of OX40 agonist ivuxolimab in advanced cancers. Details on this clone: Its antigen is undetermined.

General study findings and limits: The authors did not determine the antigen specificity of the expanded peripheral T cells. Expanded clones tended on average to be more numerous among CD8+ T cells than CD4+.

Per the germline V gene, CDR1 is SEHNR and CDR2 is FQNEAQ (reference sequence). Trimming removed 2 bases at V and 3 bases at J, with 8 bases between. This CDR3 comprises 13 residues. Any history of autoimmune disease or systemic immunosuppression disqualified patients. Data came from immunoSEQ multiplex PCR; TCRdb stores just in-frame clones and leaves some out. Of 25,000 to 30,000 clones listed, 80% to 90% were seen once; the top ten hold about 15%. The input for sequencing was CD4+ or CD8+ T cells sorted from blood, taken in a trial of the OX40 agonist ivuxolimab. V is TRBV7-9 and J is TRBJ2-7; TRBD2 is a possible D gene (5 bases). This sequence originates from an adult with an advanced solid tumor such as melanoma, head and neck, liver or kidney cancer. CDR3 protein: CASSLKGDYEQYF. The CDR3 DNA sequence: TGTGCCAGCAGCTTAAAGGGAGACTACGAGCAGTACTTC. Supplemented by reference TRBV7-9 and TRBJ2-7, the full variable domain reads DTGVSQNPRHKITKRGQNVTFRCDPISEHNRLYWYRQTLGQGPEFLTYFQNEAQLEKSRLLSDRFSAERPKGSFSTLEIQRTEQGDSAMYLCASSLKGDYEQYFGPGTRLTVT.